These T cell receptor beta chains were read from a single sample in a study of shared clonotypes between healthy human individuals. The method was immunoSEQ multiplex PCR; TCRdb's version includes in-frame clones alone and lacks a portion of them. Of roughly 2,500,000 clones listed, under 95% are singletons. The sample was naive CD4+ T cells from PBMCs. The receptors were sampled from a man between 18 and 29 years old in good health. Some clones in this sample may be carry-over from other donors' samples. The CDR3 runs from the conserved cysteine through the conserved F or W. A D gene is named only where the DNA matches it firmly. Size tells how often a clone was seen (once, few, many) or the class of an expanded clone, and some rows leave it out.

CAWRETGGGQPQHF | TGTGCCTGGAGAGAGACAGGGGGCGGGCAGCCCCAGCATTTT | TRBJ1-5 | TRBV30 | TRBD1 | -
CASSYLRGVNQPQHF | TGTGCCAGCAGTTACTTACGGGGGGTGAATCAGCCCCAGCATTTT | TRBJ1-5 | TRBV2 | - | -
CASSQVGQGGYEQYF | TGTGCCAGCAGCCAAGTAGGGCAGGGGGGGTACGAGCAGTACTTC | TRBJ2-7 | TRBV4-2 | - | -
CASSQGRRGTDTQYF | TGCGCCAGCAGCCAAGGCCGACGGGGCACAGATACGCAGTATTTT | TRBJ2-3 | TRBV4-3 | - | once
CSALSAREQYF | TGCAGTGCTCTTTCGGCGAGAGAGCAGTACTTC | TRBJ2-7 | TRBV20-1 | - | -
CASSRSDSLGNTIYF | TGTGCCAGCAGTCGATCTGACAGTTTAGGAAACACCATATATTTT | TRBJ1-3 | TRBV6-5 | - | -
CASFTGTPYTDTQYF | TGCGCCAGCTTTACCGGGACACCTTACACAGATACGCAGTATTTT | TRBJ2-3 | TRBV10-2 | - | -
CASSIRASSGANVLTF | TGTGCCAGCAGCATTCGGGCCTCCTCTGGGGCCAACGTCCTGACTTTC | TRBJ2-6 | TRBV11-1 | - | -
CASSSGGAGQETQYF | TGTGCCAGCAGCTCCGGCGGGGCTGGCCAAGAGACCCAGTACTTC | TRBJ2-5 | TRBV11-3 | - | -
CASSLDHSSTSSYNEQFF | TGTGCCAGCAGCTTAGACCACTCATCGACGAGCTCCTACAATGAGCAGTTCTTC | TRBJ2-1 | TRBV7-2 | - | -
CASSLWDSQETQYF | TGCGCCAGCAGCTTGTGGGACAGCCAAGAGACCCAGTACTTC | TRBJ2-5 | TRBV5-1 | TRBD1 | -
CASSEQQSEVNTQYF | TGTGCCAGCAGCGAGCAGCAGAGCGAAGTTAATACGCAGTATTTT | TRBJ2-3 | TRBV7-6 | - | -
CASSHFSGRPDTQYF | TGCGCCAGCAGCCACTTTAGCGGGAGGCCAGATACGCAGTATTTT | TRBJ2-3 | TRBV4-3 | TRBD2 | -
CASYAYRENTEAFF | TGTGCCAGCTACGCATACCGGGAGAACACTGAAGCTTTCTTT | TRBJ1-1 | TRBV18 | - | -
CASHLLNGNQPQHF | TGTGCCAGCCACCTTCTAAACGGGAATCAGCCCCAGCATTTT | TRBJ1-5 | TRBV2 | - | once
CASEPSGRSYNEQFF | TGTGCCAGCGAGCCTAGCGGGAGGTCCTACAATGAGCAGTTCTTC | TRBJ2-1 | TRBV28 | TRBD2 | -
CASSLNSGGNTIYF | TGCGCCAGCAGCTTGAATTCAGGGGGAAACACCATATATTTT | TRBJ1-3 | TRBV5-1 | - | -
CASSPTGSGGTDTQYF | TGTGCCAGCAGCCCCACAGGGAGCGGAGGTACAGATACGCAGTATTTT | TRBJ2-3 | TRBV4-2 | - | -
CASSPLTMNTEAFF | TGTGCCAGCAGCCCCCTAACCATGAACACTGAAGCTTTCTTT | TRBJ1-1 | TRBV7-7 | - | -
CASFSSGTGDEKLFF | TGTGCCAGCTTCTCCTCCGGGACAGGGGACGAAAAACTGTTTTTT | TRBJ1-4 | TRBV2 | TRBD1 | -
CASSLGTLDGGNTIYF | TGTGCCAGCTCACTCGGGACACTCGATGGGGGAAACACCATATATTTT | TRBJ1-3 | TRBV18 | - | -
CASSLVNQPQHF | TGTGCCAGCAGCTTAGTGAATCAGCCCCAGCATTTT | TRBJ1-5 | TRBV7-8 | - | -
CASIGQGNQPQHF | TGTGCCAGCATCGGGCAGGGCAATCAGCCCCAGCATTTT | TRBJ1-5 | TRBV6-1 | - | -
CASSPPADTQYF | TGTGCCAGCAGCCCCCCTGCAGATACGCAGTATTTT | TRBJ2-3 | TRBV9 | - | -
CASRPNRGDTGELFF | TGTGCCAGCAGACCAAACAGGGGGGACACCGGGGAGCTGTTTTTT | TRBJ2-2 | TRBV11-3 | TRBD1 | -
CASSLTAGASTDTQYF | TGTGCCAGCAGCTTAACGGCAGGGGCAAGCACAGATACGCAGTATTTT | TRBJ2-3 | TRBV7-3 | - | -
CAWSVLGLVGTEAFF | TGTGCCTGGAGTGTACTAGGGTTGGTAGGCACTGAAGCTTTCTTT | TRBJ1-1 | TRBV30 | - | few
CASSLAPGYDEQFF | TGTGCCAGCAGCTTAGCGCCAGGGTACGATGAGCAGTTCTTC | TRBJ2-1 | TRBV11-3 | - | -
CASSLFTGGPEAFF | TGTGCCAGCAGTTTATTTACGGGGGGGCCCGAAGCTTTCTTT | TRBJ1-1 | TRBV28 | - | -
CASSSGTSKGRISHYSSYEQYF | TGTGCCAGCAGCTCCGGAACTTCCAAGGGTCGGATTAGCCACTATAGCTCCTACGAGCAGTACTTC | TRBJ2-7 | TRBV7-8 | - | -
CASSEEQSYGYTF | TGTGCCAGCAGTGAAGAACAGTCCTATGGCTACACCTTC | TRBJ1-2 | TRBV6-1 | - | -
CASRRDSSTDTQYF | TGCGCCAGCAGGCGGGACTCTAGCACAGATACGCAGTATTTT | TRBJ2-3 | TRBV5-1 | - | once
CASSSGTFAGELFF | TGTGCCAGCAGTTCAGGGACTTTTGCCGGGGAGCTGTTTTTT | TRBJ2-2 | TRBV6-1 | - | -
CASSLGAWAGAFDTQYF | TGTGCCAGCAGCTTAGGGGCTTGGGCAGGTGCTTTTGATACGCAGTATTTT | TRBJ2-3 | TRBV11-2 | - | -
CATSRDQGPYEQYF | TGTGCCACCAGCAGAGATCAGGGGCCTTACGAGCAGTACTTC | TRBJ2-7 | TRBV15 | - | -